One and the same sample provided the 28 T cell receptor beta chains below, sequenced in a study of CD8 T cells in ankylosing spondylitis. TCRdb re-derived calls from the 5' RACE reads in MiXCR, one entry per CDR3 protein. This table has some 250,000 distinct CDR3 sequences, roughly a quarter appearing once. The sequenced material came from blood, either unsorted or a sorted T cell fraction (not recorded which). Every receptor here comes from a male donor with ankylosing spondylitis or in good health (not recorded which).

The DNA for the CDR3 is TGCAGTGCTAGAGATGCGGAGCGGGGGCGCGCAGATACGCAGTATTTT. It encodes CSARDAERGRADTQYF. The V gene is TRBV20-1, the J gene TRBJ2-3, with 8 bases fitting TRBD2. With 0 bases clipped from V and 4 bases from J, the junction kept 9 bases outside the gene matches. The V gene's germline CDR1 is DFQATT and CDR2 SNEGSKA (reference sequence). This CDR3 contains 16 residues.

This chain uses TRBV2 with TRBJ2-5, with 11 bases matching TRBD2. The CDR3 is 15 residues long. CDR1 is SNHLY, CDR2 FYNNEI, per germline. The V segment lost 2 bases and the J segment 4 bases; nucleotides outside the gene matches: 3. This chain's CDR3 is CASSESLAGGETQYF. CDR3 bases: TGTGCCAGCAGTGAATCGCTAGCGGGGGGAGAGACCCAGTACTTC.

This clonotype was counted ten times or more. The J gene is TRBJ2-5, the V gene TRBV14; no clear D. Germline CDR1 is SGHDN and CDR2 is FVKESK. This CDR3 has 13 amino acids. Trimming took off 2 bases at V and 5 bases at J, with 9 bases between the two ends. CDR3 in amino acids: CASSQYEEETQYF. In DNA, the CDR3 is TGTGCCAGCAGCCAATACGAAGAGGAGACCCAGTACTTC.

The chain uses TRBV4-2 and TRBJ2-3, with D perhaps TRBD2 (5 bases). The CDR3 has 15 residues. Germline CDR1 and CDR2: LGHNA and YNFKEQ. V was shortened by 4 bases and J by 3 bases, with 14 bases between the two germline ends. The CDR3 here is CASSRSYSATDTQYF. The CDR3 coding sequence is TGTGCCAGCAGCCGATCCTATAGCGCAACAGATACGCAGTATTTT.

This clonotype showed up many times. The CDR3 DNA reads TGTGCCAGCAGGCCAAGTACACTCAATGAGCAGTTCTTC. This codes for CASRPSTLNEQFF. The rearrangement uses TRBV6-5 and TRBJ2-1; D is ambiguous. This CDR3 comprises 13 residues. Germline assignment: CDR1 MNHEY and CDR2 SVGAGI. V was shortened by 6 bases and J by 6 bases, with 12 bases between the two germline ends.

This clonotype was picked up many times. The rearrangement uses TRBV20-1 and TRBJ1-1; D gene uncertain. V lost 3 bases and J lost 1, with 12 bases in between. The CDR3 sequence is 14 residues long. Germline V lookup: CDR1 DFQATT, CDR2 SNEGSKA (reference sequence). Written as DNA, the CDR3 is TGCAGTGCTAGGGGAGATCGGCGGAACACTGAAGCTTTCTTT. Its protein is CSARGDRRNTEAFF.

This sequence joins TRBV12-3 or TRBV12-4 and TRBJ2-5; TRBD1 matches 8 bases. The CDR3 extends over 15 amino acids. V was clipped by 5 bases and J by 8 bases; unmatched bases: 13. CDR3: CASSPRTGWGDTQYF. CDR3 nucleotides: TGTGCCAGCAGTCCCCGGACAGGGTGGGGCGATACCCAGTACTTC.

The V call is TRBV9, the J call TRBJ1-6, with D maybe TRBD1 (5 bases). The CDR3 extends over 13 amino acids. Per the germline V gene, CDR1 is SGDLS and CDR2 is YYNGEE. The V gene lost 4 bases and the J gene lost 8 bases, with 10 bases spanning the gap. The CDR3 region has the DNA TGTGCCAGCAGCCGGGACGGTCATTCACCCCTCCACTTT. Translating it yields CASSRDGHSPLHF.

V and J are TRBV29-1 and TRBJ1-6; 8 nucleotides line up with TRBD1. This CDR3 is 15 amino acids long. Trimming took 5 bases from V and 7 from J; bases not matched to a gene: 10. The germline V gene has CDR1 SQVTM and CDR2 ANQGSEA. The CDR3 loop is CSVRTGRNRNSPLHF. The DNA for the CDR3 is TGCAGCGTTCGGACAGGGAGAAATAGGAATTCACCCCTCCACTTT.

The rearrangement joins TRBV2 to TRBJ2-2; tentatively, D is TRBD1 (6 bases). V dropped 5 bases and J dropped 5 bases, with 15 bases sitting between them. From germline, CDR1 is SNHLY and CDR2 FYNNEI. This CDR3 spans 15 amino acids. This chain's CDR3 is CASSYWGQGTGELFF. The DNA of the CDR3 is TGTGCCAGCAGTTACTGGGGCCAGGGGACCGGGGAGCTGTTTTTT.

This clonotype showed up just a few times. V gene TRBV20-1 combines with J gene TRBJ2-5; TRBD2 is a possible D gene (7 bases). The CDR3 has 14 amino acids. V lost 2 bases, J lost 4 bases, and 14 bases lay in between. Germline V gives CDR1 DFQATT, CDR2 SNEGSKA (reference sequence). CDR3 in DNA: TGCAGTGCTAGACGGGGGGCGTCACTAGAGACCCAGTACTTC. Its protein is CSARRGASLETQYF.

The chain combines TRBV12-3 or TRBV12-4 with TRBJ2-7, with 7 bases matching TRBD1. V shed 6 bases, J shed 4 bases, and the junction held 12 bases outside the gene matches. The CDR3 extends over 15 amino acids. The CDR3 spells CASRTSGGATYEQYF. The DNA for the CDR3 is TGTGCCAGCAGGACCTCAGGGGGAGCGACGTACGAGCAGTACTTC.

This clonotype has a count of ten or more. The gene calls are TRBV12-3 or TRBV12-4 and TRBJ2-3, with D perhaps matching TRBD2 (7 bases). The CDR3 has 15 residues. The V gene lost 8 bases and the J gene lost 6 bases, with 21 bases spanning the gap. DNA of the CDR3: TGTGCCAGCTGCAACCTGGGGGGGGGCAGGGATACGCAGTATTTT. Translated: CASCNLGGGRDTQYF.

This clonotype appeared a few times. The chain combines TRBV30 with TRBJ2-6; 8 bases match TRBD1. Trimming took 5 bases from V and 0 from J; bases not matched to a gene: 6. Germline values: CDR1 GTSNPN, CDR2 SVGIG (reference sequence). The length of the CDR3 is 16 residues. The CDR3 nucleotides read TGTGCCTGGGCACAGGGGGTAAGCTCTGGGGCCAACGTCCTGACTTTC. Amino acid sequence: CAWAQGVSSGANVLTF.

This clonotype was seen at least ten times. The chain carries TRBV20-1 and TRBJ1-6, with D uncertain. V dropped 0 bases and J dropped 8 bases, with 5 bases sitting between them. Germline values: CDR1 DFQATT, CDR2 SNEGSKA (reference sequence). The CDR3 covers 12 residues. The CDR3 spells CSARDRDSPLHF. The CDR3 DNA follows: TGCAGTGCTAGAGATCGCGATTCACCCCTCCACTTT.

The genes are TRBV20-1 and TRBJ2-5; 7 bases are shared with TRBD1. V lost 5 bases, J lost 4 bases, and 10 bases stayed unmatched. The CDR3 totals 14 residues. Germline CDR1 DFQATT, CDR2 SNEGSKA (reference sequence). CDR3 DNA: TGCAGTGCTGCCGCGGCAGGGGGAACAGAGACCCAGTACTTC. This translates into CSAAAAGGTETQYF.

This clonotype was observed many times. The chain employs TRBV10-3 and TRBJ2-7; 7 bases are a match to TRBD2. The CDR3 loop spans 13 amino acids. With V trimmed by 4 bases and J by 2 bases, 2 bases remained unmatched. Per germline, CDR1 ENHRY and CDR2 SYGVKD. For the CDR3, the DNA is TGTGCCATCAGTGTAGCGGGCACCTACGAGCAGTACTTC. This sequence encodes CAISVAGTYEQYF.

Remarks on this clonotype: One junction end does not reproduce the germline sequence, and a read error may be involved. The chain couples TRBV25-1 to TRBJ2-2; D may be TRBD1 (6 bases). Germline CDR1 and CDR2: MGHDK and SYGVNS. This CDR3 comprises 15 residues. CDR3 DNA sequence: TGCGCCAGCAGAGGGGGACCTAAGAACACCGGGGAGCTGTTTTTT. It is translated as CASRGGPKNTGELFF.

The table lists this clonotype with many counts. In nucleotides, the CDR3 is TGCGCCAGCAGCTTGAGTGCCAGGGTCAACGAGCAGTACTTC. The encoded protein is CASSLSARVNEQYF. This sequence joins TRBV5-1 and TRBJ2-7, with a weak D call TRBD1 (5 bases). This CDR3 contains 14 residues. Trimming cost V 1 base and J 5 bases, with 13 bases left between them. In germline, CDR1 is SGHRS, CDR2 YFSETQ.

This clonotype was observed at least ten times. This chain joins TRBV29-1 and TRBJ1-2; 8 positions agree with TRBD1. CDR1 and CDR2 (germline): SQVTM, ANQGSEA. Trimming took 7 bases from V and 5 from J; bases not matched to a gene: 6. CDR3 length: 12 amino acids. The CDR3: CSAKGQVYGYTF. The CDR3 nucleotides are TGCAGCGCCAAGGGACAGGTTTATGGCTACACCTTC.

The chain links TRBV6-1 to TRBJ2-3; D perhaps matches TRBD2 (5 bases). V gave up 4 bases and J gave up 4 bases, with 18 bases separating them. Germline CDR1 reads MNHNS; CDR2 reads SASEGT. The CDR3 is made up of 16 amino acids. The CDR3 here is CASSAQRRITADTQYF. CDR3 DNA sequence: TGTGCCAGCAGTGCCCAGAGGAGGATCACGGCAGATACGCAGTATTTT.

The V and J genes are TRBV5-4 and TRBJ2-3; D is possibly TRBD1 (6 bases). This CDR3 is built from 16 residues. Trimming left V 6 bases short and J 1 base short, with 18 bases between. Germline assignment: CDR1 SGHNT and CDR2 YYREEE (reference sequence). CDR3 sequence reads: CASNQYRARRTDTQYF. The CDR3 nucleotides are TGTGCCAGCAACCAATACAGGGCCCGACGCACAGATACGCAGTATTTT.

V usage is TRBV7-3 and J usage is TRBJ2-1; D unresolved. The V and J ends lost 5 bases and 2 bases respectively, with 10 bases between them. This CDR3 spans 14 amino acids. CDR1 is SGHTA and CDR2 is FQGTGA in the germline V gene. The CDR3 protein is CASSRTGTYNEQFF. The DNA of the CDR3 is TGTGCCAGCAGCCGGACGGGTACCTACAATGAGCAGTTCTTC.

V and J are TRBV25-1 and TRBJ2-7; D is perhaps TRBD1 or TRBD2 (5 bases each). Trimming cost V 4 bases and J 3 bases, with 10 bases left between them. This CDR3 is 13 amino acids long. Germline assignment: CDR1 MGHDK and CDR2 SYGVNS. The CDR3 DNA follows: TGTGCCAGCAGTGGGTATGGGGGCTACGAGCAGTACTTC. Its protein is CASSGYGGYEQYF.

This clonotype was observed a handful of times. V and J are TRBV6-1 and TRBJ1-5, with D unclear. Trimming cost V 6 bases and J 6 bases, with 12 bases left between them. Germline loops: CDR1 MNHNS, CDR2 SASEGT. There are 13 residues in the CDR3. The CDR3 sequence is CASSRQEGQPQHF. Written as DNA, the CDR3 is TGTGCCAGCAGCAGGCAAGAAGGTCAGCCCCAGCATTTT.

In the case of this clonotype: A single base separates this from a much larger clone, so it may be a read error. This chain links TRBV5-1 with TRBJ2-7; D unresolved. Germline values: CDR1 SGHRS, CDR2 YFSETQ. The CDR3 spans 12 residues. This chain's CDR3 is CAGSLDRYEQYF. CDR3 DNA: TGCGCCGGCAGCTTGGATCGTTACGAGCAGTACTTC. Combining the CDR3 with reference TRBV5-1 and TRBJ2-7 gives the whole variable domain KAGVTQTPRYLIKTRGQQVTLSCSPISGHRSVSWYQQTPGQGLQFLFEYFSETQRNKGNFPGRFSGRQFSNSRSEMNVSTLELGDSALYLCAGSLDRYEQYFGPGTRLTVT.

This clonotype was observed a few times. The rearrangement joins TRBV10-3 to TRBJ1-2; unclear D gene. The germline V gene has CDR1 ENHRY and CDR2 SYGVKD. This CDR3 spans 14 amino acids. With 4 bases removed from V and 1 base from J, the gap between germline ends came to 10 bases. The CDR3 region is CAISANPGNYGYTF. CDR3 in DNA: TGTGCCATCAGTGCGAATCCGGGTAACTATGGCTACACCTTC.

This clonotype has just a few counts. This sequence joins TRBV20-1 and TRBJ2-5; the D is unclear. Trimming left V 5 bases short and J 10 bases short, with 20 bases between. CDR3 length: 13 residues. CDR1 DFQATT and CDR2 SNEGSKA come from the germline V gene (reference sequence). CDR3 coding DNA: TGCAGTGCTCCTGGGGAAGGGCTTATGGTCCAGTACTTC. Translation: CSAPGEGLMVQYF.